This T cell receptor beta chain is from a study of early T cells in non-severe SARS-CoV-2 infection. The wider study: Chains were not paired, and sequencing was done on bulk RNA from unsorted whole blood.

This clonotype was observed at least ten times. Its antigen is still unknown. Individual cDNA molecules were tagged with unique molecular identifiers, the study reported. TCRdb called the 5' RACE reads again in MiXCR, with one record for every CDR3 protein. The sample yields 25,000 to 30,000 distinct CDR3 sequences, roughly 5% seen once. Study observations and caveats: Anti-spike CD8 responses were favored in VDJdb matching, and private and CD4 specificities were missed.

The receptor was derived from an adult who was a healthcare worker with PCR-confirmed SARS-CoV-2 infection or an uninfected control (not recorded which). The sequenced sample consisted of whole blood.

The CDR3 here is CASSLRDLGGDTQYF. DNA of the CDR3: TGTGCCAGTAGTCTCCGGGACCTGGGAGGAGATACGCAGTATTTT. This chain links TRBV19 with TRBJ2-3, with D tentatively TRBD2 (6 bases). V gave up 5 bases and J gave up 5 bases, with 17 bases separating them. In germline, CDR1 is LNHDA, CDR2 SQIVND (reference sequence). The CDR3 is made up of 15 amino acids. The variable domain in full, completed from reference TRBV19 and TRBJ2-3, reads DGGITQSPKYLFRKEGQNVTLSCEQNLNHDAMYWYRQDPGQGLRLIYYSQIVNDFQKGDIAEGYSVSREKKESFPLTVTSAQKNPTAFYLCASSLRDLGGDTQYFGPGTRLTVL.